The 2 T cell receptor beta chains listed next were all sequenced from one sample in a study of cytomegalovirus exposure and HLA in healthy donors. PCR employed 60 Vbeta and 13 Jbeta primers. Profiled with immunoSEQ multiplex PCR; TCRdb holds only in-frame clones, not every one. This table holds some 220,000 clones, around 89% found once. The sequencing sample was made of PBMCs. These receptors originate from a woman in her late teens or twenties in good health and CMV-seronegative.

The V gene is TRBV30, the J gene TRBJ1-3; a possible D gene is TRBD1 (5 bases). This CDR3 is 13 amino acids long. Germline-derived CDR1 and CDR2 are GTSNPN and SVGIG (reference sequence). Trimming left V 2 bases short and J 1 base short, with 6 bases between. For the CDR3, the DNA is TGTGCCTGGAGTACAGGATCTGGAAACACCATATATTTT. Encoded protein: CAWSTGSGNTIYF. Complete variable domain (other parts from reference TRBV30 and TRBJ1-3): SQTIHQWPATLVQPVGSPLSLECTVEGTSNPNLYWYRQAAGRGLQLLFYSVGIGQISSEVPQNLSASRPQDRQFILSSKKLLLSDSGFYLCAWSTGSGNTIYFGEGSWLTVV.

The V and J genes are TRBV14 and TRBJ2-7, with 12 bases lining up with TRBD2. Per germline, CDR1 SGHDN and CDR2 FVKESK. The CDR3 covers 16 residues. With 4 bases clipped from V and 3 bases from J, the junction kept 7 bases outside the gene matches. The CDR3 sequence: CASSLSLAGGFYEQYF. In DNA, the CDR3 is TGTGCCAGCAGCCTTTCACTAGCGGGGGGTTTCTACGAGCAGTACTTC. The full variable domain, with the rest looked up from reference TRBV14 and TRBJ2-7, is EAGVTQFPSHSVIEKGQTVTLRCDPISGHDNLYWYRRVMGKEIKFLLHFVKESKQDESGMPNNRFLAERTGGTYSTLKVQPAELEDSGVYFCASSLSLAGGFYEQYFGPGTRLTVT.